The 20 T cell receptor beta chains in this list originate from one sample, sequenced in a study of CD8 T cells in Susac syndrome. RNA totalling about 0.45 to 1 ug underwent reverse transcription with random hexamers. Each CDR3 protein gets one entry after TCRdb re-called the immunoSEQ multiplex PCR reads with MiXCR. The data contain 150,000 to 200,000 distinct CDR3 sequences, about 95% of them seen just once; the ten biggest clones take up around 0.11%. Sequenced material: CD4+ T cells from PBMCs. These TCRs come from a human donor in good health.

The J gene is TRBJ2-7, the V gene TRBV30, with D unresolved. This CDR3 has 14 residues. CDR1 is GTSNPN and CDR2 is SVGIG in the germline V gene (reference sequence). Trimming removed 0 bases from V and 1 base from J, with 10 bases in between. CDR3 amino acids: CAWSVRARSYEQYF. In DNA, the CDR3 is TGTGCCTGGAGTGTACGGGCCAGATCCTACGAGCAGTACTTC. The entire variable domain, with the rest obtained from reference TRBV30 and TRBJ2-7, is as follows: SQTIHQWPATLVQPVGSPLSLECTVEGTSNPNLYWYRQAAGRGLQLLFYSVGIGQISSEVPQNLSASRPQDRQFILSSKKLLLSDSGFYLCAWSVRARSYEQYFGPGTRLTVT.

Here the CDR3 DNA reads TGTGCCAGCAGCCAAGCGTTGGGCGCGGGAGTAGGGTACAATGAGCAGTTCTTC. It is translated as CASSQALGAGVGYNEQFF. V usage is TRBV4-2 and J usage is TRBJ2-1; TRBD2 aligns across 7 bases. CDR1 LGHNA and CDR2 YNFKEQ come from the germline V gene. The V gene end was trimmed by 1 base and the J gene end by 4 bases; junction bases not matched to a gene: 13. This CDR3 region has 18 residues.

This sequence joins TRBV29-1 and TRBJ1-1; D ambiguous. This CDR3 has 12 residues. Between the trimmed V and J ends, which lost 8 bases and 0 bases, there was a span of 10 bases. CDR1 is SQVTM and CDR2 is ANQGSEA in the germline V gene. The CDR3 DNA reads as TGCAGCCTGGGCACAGTGAACACTGAAGCTTTCTTT. Encoded protein: CSLGTVNTEAFF.

The chain joins TRBV4-2 to TRBJ1-5, with D perhaps TRBD1 (5 bases). This CDR3 has 14 amino acids. The germline CDR1 and CDR2 sequences are LGHNA and YNFKEQ. Trimming removed 1 base at V and 3 bases at J, with 7 bases between. The CDR3 DNA reads TGTGCCAGCAGCCAAGGACAGATCAATCAGCCCCAGCATTTT. The encoded protein is CASSQGQINQPQHF.

This rearrangement joins TRBV30 to TRBJ2-1; D is ambiguous. Trimming pared 2 bases from V and 7 bases from J, leaving 9 bases between. The CDR3 loop spans 12 amino acids. Looked up from germline, CDR1 is GTSNPN and CDR2 is SVGIG (reference sequence). CDR3: CAWSPTENEQFF. The CDR3 DNA follows: TGTGCCTGGAGTCCTACGGAGAATGAGCAGTTCTTC.

The rearrangement uses TRBV29-1 and TRBJ2-7; 15 nucleotides align to TRBD2. Germline lookup yields CDR1 SQVTM and CDR2 ANQGSEA. The CDR3 has 16 residues. This CDR3 is CRVRVGLAGGPGEQYF. CDR3 DNA: TGCAGGGTGAGGGTAGGACTAGCGGGAGGGCCTGGGGAGCAGTACTTC.

V is TRBV9 and J is TRBJ2-1; D is unclear. The V end lost 6 bases, the J end lost 2 bases, and 12 bases lay between the germline ends. The V gene's germline CDR1 is SGDLS and CDR2 YYNGEE. The CDR3 extends over 14 amino acids. The CDR3 sequence is CASTLSGTYNEQFF. In DNA form, the CDR3 reads TGTGCCAGCACCCTGTCGGGCACCTACAATGAGCAGTTCTTC. Using reference TRBV9 and TRBJ2-1 for the parts outside the CDR3, the full variable domain is DSGVTQTPKHLITATGQRVTLRCSPRSGDLSVYWYQQSLDQGLQFLIQYYNGEERAKGNILERFSAQQFPDLHSELNLSSLELGDSALYFCASTLSGTYNEQFFGPGTRLTVL.

The chain is built from TRBV29-1 and TRBJ2-1, with D tentatively TRBD2 (6 bases). The V gene lost 0 bases and the J gene lost 6 bases, with 24 bases spanning the gap. Germline V gene lookup returns CDR1 SQVTM and CDR2 ANQGSEA. The CDR3 sequence is 18 residues long. The DNA of the CDR3 is TGCAGCGTTGAAGATCCTGTCGGGAGATCGTTTATGGGCAATGAGCAGTTCTTC. Amino acid sequence: CSVEDPVGRSFMGNEQFF.

This rearrangement joins TRBV29-1 to TRBJ2-7; D tentatively reads TRBD1 or TRBD2 (5 bases each). CDR3 size: 13 residues. Per the germline V gene, CDR1 is SQVTM and CDR2 is ANQGSEA. Trimming shortened V by 6 bases and J by 6 bases, and 18 bases separated the two germline ends. The CDR3 here is CSVAEGELREQYF. The CDR3 nucleotides are TGCAGCGTAGCGGAAGGGGAATTACGCGAGCAGTACTTC.

This sequence joins TRBV4-3 and TRBJ2-4, with TRBD2 matching 9 bases. J gave up 0 bases and V 3 bases, and 3 bases lay outside the gene matches. This CDR3 spans 16 amino acids. CDR1 is LGHNA and CDR2 is YSLEER in the germline V gene. The CDR3 loop is CASSHSGRLAKNIQYF. CDR3 nucleotides: TGCGCCAGCAGCCATAGCGGGAGATTAGCCAAAAACATTCAGTACTTC.

About this clonotype: Germline is not matched at one junction end, which may reflect a read error. The rearrangement uses TRBV5-1 and TRBJ2-3; the D gene is possibly TRBD1 (7 bases). Germline V lookup: CDR1 SGHRS, CDR2 YFSETQ. This CDR3 contains 15 residues. In DNA form, the CDR3 reads TGCGCCAGCAGCTTGGCTGCGGGACAGACAGATGCGCAGTATTTT. Translation: CASSLAAGQTDAQYF.

The V gene is TRBV6-2 or TRBV6-3, the J gene TRBJ2-1, with 8 bases matching TRBD2. The CDR3 contains 14 residues. V shed 6 bases and J 15 bases; nucleotides not matched to a gene: 16. The germline V gene encodes CDR1 MNHEY and CDR2 SVGEGT. CDR3 residues: CASRRSSREGQSFF. CDR3 nucleotides: TGTGCCAGCAGGCGATCATCCCGGGAGGGCCAGTCGTTCTTC.

The chain employs TRBV20-1 and TRBJ2-1; 9 bases are a match to TRBD2. In germline, CDR1 is DFQATT, CDR2 SNEGSKA (reference sequence). V shed 2 bases, J shed 8 bases, and the junction held 7 bases outside the gene matches. The CDR3 consists of 14 residues. CDR3 sequence (DNA): TGCAGTGCTAGAAGGCTAGCGGGATTCTATGAGCAGTTCTTC. Translating it yields CSARRLAGFYEQFF.

The chain employs TRBV29-1 and TRBJ2-7; D remains unclear. Trimming removed 2 bases from V and 5 bases from J, with 10 bases in between. This CDR3 is 12 amino acids long. The germline V gene has CDR1 SQVTM and CDR2 ANQGSEA. In DNA, the CDR3 is TGCAGCGTTGAACTAGATACGAACGAGCAGTACTTC. This translates into CSVELDTNEQYF.

The chain combines TRBV27 with TRBJ2-3; perhaps TRBD1 as D (6 bases). Per germline, CDR1 MNHEY and CDR2 SMNVEV (reference sequence). Trimming left V 6 bases short and J 0 bases short, with 16 bases between. The CDR3 length is 16 residues. In DNA, the CDR3 is TGTGCCAGCAGCCTGGACAGATTCCCTAGCACAGATACGCAGTATTTT. Protein product: CASSLDRFPSTDTQYF.

The rearrangement uses TRBV20-1 and TRBJ2-7, with 7 nucleotides matching TRBD2. There are 14 residues in the CDR3. Trimming cost V 5 bases and J 3 bases; bases outside gene matches: 10. Germline assignment: CDR1 DFQATT and CDR2 SNEGSKA (reference sequence). For the CDR3, the DNA is TGCAGTGCTCTGTTACGGGACTACCGCTACGAGCAGTACTTC. As protein: CSALLRDYRYEQYF.

This chain joins TRBV20-1 and TRBJ1-1; no reliable D call. The germline V gene has CDR1 DFQATT and CDR2 SNEGSKA (reference sequence). The CDR3 has 12 residues. Trimming stripped 3 bases from V and 0 bases from J, with 5 bases between. CDR3 in amino acids: CSASRVNTEAFF. DNA of the CDR3: TGCAGTGCTAGTCGTGTGAACACTGAAGCTTTCTTT.

The rearrangement links TRBV23-1 to TRBJ2-1; the match to TRBD1 covers 7 bases. TRBV23-1 is an ORF, with its function uncertain. Trimming removed 1 base from V and 0 bases from J; junction bases left unmatched: 3. There are 16 residues in the CDR3. The DNA for the CDR3 is TGCGCCAGCAGTCAATGGGACAGACCCTCCTACAATGAGCAGTTCTTC. Translating it yields CASSQWDRPSYNEQFF.

J is TRBJ2-5 and V is TRBV20-1; 7 positions match TRBD2. CDR3 length: 14 residues. With 6 bases clipped from V and 3 bases from J, the junction kept 10 bases outside the gene matches. Germline lookup yields CDR1 DFQATT and CDR2 SNEGSKA (reference sequence). The CDR3 DNA sequence: TGCAGTGCCTCCACTGGGACTACTAAAGAGACCCAGTACTTC. It codes for CSASTGTTKETQYF.

This chain connects TRBV20-1 to TRBJ1-5, with a tentative D call TRBD1 (6 bases). Germline lookup yields CDR1 DFQATT and CDR2 SNEGSKA (reference sequence). Trimming shortened V by 3 bases and J by 5 bases, and 11 bases separated the two germline ends. This CDR3 is 13 amino acids long. The CDR3 nucleotides are TGCAGTGCTAGTGAGGGGGACTATCAGCCCCAGCATTTT. It is translated as CSASEGDYQPQHF.